What follows describes a single T cell receptor (beta chain). Assay used: immunoSEQ multiplex PCR; TCRdb lists only in-frame clones, some missing. The sample carries roughly 200,000 clones, approximately 90% recorded once. The entry originates in a study of blood T cell repertoires in COVID-19. Germline CDR1 is GTSNPN and CDR2 is SVGIG (reference sequence). Trimming removed 2 bases at V and 1 base at J, with 5 bases between. This CDR3 spans 12 amino acids. What was sequenced was PBMCs or T cells enriched from blood (not recorded which). The chain uses TRBV30 and TRBJ1-1; the D is unclear. This TCR came from a man aged 18 to 30 with acute COVID-19. This CDR3 reads CAWSSGNTEAFF. The CDR3 DNA reads as TGTGCCTGGAGTTCAGGGAACACTGAAGCTTTCTTT. The full variable domain, with the rest looked up from reference TRBV30 and TRBJ1-1, is SQTIHQWPATLVQPVGSPLSLECTVEGTSNPNLYWYRQAAGRGLQLLFYSVGIGQISSEVPQNLSASRPQDRQFILSSKKLLLSDSGFYLCAWSSGNTEAFFGQGTRLTVV.